The next 21 T cell receptor beta chains were all read from a single sample in a study of CD8 T cells in Susac syndrome. With random hexamers, reverse transcription was performed on roughly 0.5 to 1 ug of RNA. TCRdb called the immunoSEQ multiplex PCR reads again in MiXCR, with one record for every CDR3 protein. In the table there are 100,000 to 150,000 distinct CDR3 sequences, roughly 80% of which are singletons. Material for sequencing was CD8+ T cells from PBMCs. Receptor source: a human donor with multiple sclerosis.

About this clonotype itself: Its ends do not fully match the called genes, so a read error is possible. V is TRBV7-7 and J is TRBJ2-1; TRBD2 matches 7 bases. Looked up from germline, CDR1 is SSHAT and CDR2 is FNYEAQ (reference sequence). This CDR3 is 15 amino acids long. CDR3 DNA sequence: TGTGCTAGCAGTCCAAGCGGAGCGGGGTACAATGAGCAGTTCTTC. This translates into CASSPSGAGYNEQFF.

The rearrangement joins TRBV5-1 to TRBJ1-1, with a weak D call TRBD1 (5 bases). From germline, CDR1 is SGHRS and CDR2 YFSETQ. Trimming cost V 4 bases and J 6 bases, with 10 bases left between them. The CDR3 covers 12 residues. This chain's CDR3 is CASSNTGAEAFF. The CDR3 coding sequence is TGCGCCAGCAGCAACACGGGGGCTGAAGCTTTCTTT. Full variable domain (remainder filled in from reference TRBV5-1 and TRBJ1-1): KAGVTQTPRYLIKTRGQQVTLSCSPISGHRSVSWYQQTPGQGLQFLFEYFSETQRNKGNFPGRFSGRQFSNSRSEMNVSTLELGDSALYLCASSNTGAEAFFGQGTRLTVV.

This sequence joins TRBV11-2 and TRBJ2-7; 7 bases line up with TRBD2. Germline CDR1 is SGHAT and CDR2 is FQNNGV. J gave up 6 bases and V 5 bases, and 4 bases lay outside the gene matches. The CDR3 consists of 12 residues. In nucleotides, the CDR3 is TGTGCCAGCAGCCCCGGGGGGAGCGAGCAGTACGTC. The encoded protein is CASSPGGSEQYV.

V usage is TRBV19 and J usage is TRBJ1-5; D ambiguous. CDR1 LNHDA and CDR2 SQIVND come from the germline V gene (reference sequence). CDR3 length: 14 residues. Trimming took 8 bases from V and 1 from J, leaving 12 bases between them. Written as DNA, the CDR3 is TGTGCCAGTCGGGATCTCTGGAGCAATCAGCCCCAGCATTTT. This sequence encodes CASRDLWSNQPQHF.

The gene calls are TRBV5-8 and TRBJ1-2; the D is unclear. CDR1 is SGHTS and CDR2 is YDEGEE in the germline V gene. V lost 1 base to trimming and J lost 2 bases, with 6 bases between them. CDR3 length: 13 residues. CDR3 residues: CASSLLTNYGYTF. The CDR3 nucleotides read TGTGCCAGCAGCTTGTTAACGAACTATGGCTACACCTTC. Combining the CDR3 with reference TRBV5-8 and TRBJ1-2 gives the whole variable domain EAGVTQSPTHLIKTRGQQATLRCSPISGHTSVYWYQQALGLGLQFLLWYDEGEERNRGNFPPRFSGRQFPNYSSELNVNALELEDSALYLCASSLLTNYGYTFGSGTRLTVV.

The gene calls are TRBV12-5 and TRBJ2-5, with unresolved D. The CDR3 contains 10 residues. From germline, CDR1 is LGHNT and CDR2 FRNRAP. The germline V and J ends were trimmed by 6 bases and 7 bases, with 6 bases remaining between them. The CDR3 DNA sequence: TGTGCTAGTGGACGATGGACCCAGTACTTC. Protein sequence: CASGRWTQYF.

The V gene is TRBV19, the J gene TRBJ2-5; D is perhaps TRBD2 (6 bases). The germline CDR1 and CDR2 sequences are LNHDA and SQIVND (reference sequence). The CDR3 sequence is 16 residues long. V dropped 3 bases and J dropped 5 bases, with 19 bases sitting between them. The CDR3 spells CASSMILAPVGETQYF. CDR3 in DNA: TGTGCCAGTAGTATGATTCTAGCGCCCGTCGGGGAGACCCAGTACTTC.

This chain links TRBV27 with TRBJ1-5; 8 nucleotides align to TRBD1. CDR1 and CDR2 (germline): MNHEY, SMNVEV (reference sequence). V shed 7 bases and J 7 bases; nucleotides not matched to a gene: 9. This CDR3 contains 14 residues. CDR3 nucleotides: TGTGCCAGCACCCTTTCAGGGGGCGGACAGCCCCAGCATTTT. Translated, it gives CASTLSGGGQPQHF.

The chain carries TRBV2 and TRBJ2-1, with 11 positions matching TRBD2. Per the germline V gene, CDR1 is SNHLY and CDR2 is FYNNEI. Germline trimming cut 4 bases from V and 5 bases from J; bases unmatched to any gene: 7. The CDR3 is 16 residues long. DNA for the CDR3: TGTGCCAGCAGTGGGATTAGCGGGGGGGCAAACAATGAGCAGTTCTTC. It specifies CASSGISGGANNEQFF.

The chain couples TRBV7-6 to TRBJ1-1, with D maybe TRBD1 (5 bases). Trimming left V 5 bases short and J 4 bases short, with 8 bases between. This CDR3 region has 12 residues. CDR1 SGHVS and CDR2 FNYEAQ come from the germline V gene. The CDR3: CASSGGGTEAFF. The CDR3 DNA is TGTGCCAGCAGCGGGGGAGGCACTGAAGCTTTCTTT. Full variable domain (missing parts from reference TRBV7-6 and TRBJ1-1): GAGVSQSPRYKVTKRGQDVALRCDPISGHVSLYWYRQALGQGPEFLTYFNYEAQQDKSGLPNDRFSAERPEGSISTLTIQRTEQRDSAMYRCASSGGGTEAFFGQGTRLTVV.

This chain uses TRBV4-2 with TRBJ1-2, with D maybe TRBD1 (5 bases). Trimming left V 2 bases short and J 4 bases short, with 20 bases between. Germline V gives CDR1 LGHNA, CDR2 YNFKEQ. This CDR3 contains 17 residues. The CDR3: CASSQPTSTVRIYGYTF. The CDR3 nucleotides are TGTGCCAGCAGCCAACCAACGTCGACAGTCCGGATCTATGGCTACACCTTC.

The chain joins TRBV20-1 to TRBJ2-2, with D possibly being TRBD1 (5 bases). Trimming pared 0 bases from V and 1 base from J, leaving 24 bases between. Germline values: CDR1 DFQATT, CDR2 SNEGSKA (reference sequence). This CDR3 spans 20 amino acids. The CDR3 loop is CSARDQAGLAPNLNTGELFF. The CDR3 region has the DNA TGCAGTGCTAGAGATCAGGCAGGGTTGGCCCCGAACCTGAACACCGGGGAGCTGTTTTTT.

This clonotype has only a few counts. V gene TRBV5-6 combines with J gene TRBJ2-7, with D unclear. Between the trimmed V and J ends, which lost 0 bases and 5 bases, there was a span of 9 bases. This CDR3 contains 13 residues. Germline V CDR1 and CDR2: SGHDT, YYEEEE. The DNA for the CDR3 is TGTGCCAGCAGCTTGGCCTGGGCCAACGAGCAGTACGTC. This translates into CASSLAWANEQYV.

V usage is TRBV4-1 and J usage is TRBJ1-1, with unresolved D. CDR1 and CDR2 from the germline V gene are MGHRA and YSYEKL. V lost 1 base and J 7 bases, leaving 7 bases between the germline ends. The CDR3 runs 12 residues. CDR3 region: CASSQAPIEAFF. For the CDR3, the DNA is TGCGCCAGCAGCCAAGCCCCCATTGAAGCTTTCTTT.

The J gene is TRBJ1-2, the V gene TRBV5-6, with D possibly matching TRBD1 (6 bases). Germline-derived CDR1 and CDR2 are SGHDT and YYEEEE. The CDR3 totals 14 residues. Trimming left V 5 bases short and J 4 bases short, with 15 bases between. The CDR3 protein is CASSPRGAVYGYTF. The CDR3 nucleotides are TGTGCCAGCAGTCCCCGGGGGGCAGTCTATGGCTACACCTTC. The full variable domain, in which reference TRBV5-6 and TRBJ1-2 provide the parts outside the CDR3, is DAGVTQSPTHLIKTRGQQVTLRCSPKSGHDTVSWYQQALGQGPQFIFQYYEEEERQRGNFPDRFSGHQFPNYSSELNVNALLLGDSALYLCASSPRGAVYGYTFGSGTRLTVV.

The gene calls are TRBV12-3 or TRBV12-4 and TRBJ2-3, with 7 bases lining up with TRBD1. After removal of 2 bases from V and 4 bases from J, the junction contained 12 bases not matched to a gene. The CDR3 consists of 17 residues. The CDR3, as DNA: TGTGCCAGCAGTTTAAGCCGAGGCGAGGGGGCGGCAGATACGCAGTATTTT. Amino acid sequence: CASSLSRGEGAADTQYF.

V gene TRBV7-9 combines with J gene TRBJ2-1, with 11 bases identical to TRBD2. The V and J ends lost 3 bases and 5 bases, in that order; junction bases with no gene match: 3. This CDR3 has 15 amino acids. Germline-derived CDR1 and CDR2 are SEHNR and FQNEAQ (reference sequence). CDR3 DNA sequence: TGTGCCAGCAGCTTTAGCGGGGGGGCAAACAATGAGCAGTTCTTC. Translating it yields CASSFSGGANNEQFF.

The chain couples TRBV12-3 or TRBV12-4 to TRBJ1-1; 7 bases are a match to TRBD1. The CDR3 is 14 residues long. V shed 4 bases and J 8 bases; nucleotides not matched to a gene: 10. The chain's CDR3 is CASSSSPRQGEAFF. Written as DNA, the CDR3 is TGTGCCAGCAGTTCCTCCCCCCGACAGGGCGAAGCTTTCTTT.

This chain uses TRBV13 with TRBJ2-1, with D tentatively TRBD1 (6 bases). The CDR3 has 14 residues. V shed 4 bases and J shed 9 bases, with 16 bases lying between them. CDR1 is PRHDT, CDR2 FYEKMQ, per germline (reference sequence). The CDR3 reads CASSSRTGKAEQFF. CDR3 nucleotide sequence: TGTGCCAGCAGCTCCCGAACAGGGAAGGCTGAGCAGTTCTTC.

This clonotype was counted a single time. The chain uses TRBV24-1 and TRBJ1-6; D ambiguous. The CDR3 is 10 amino acids. Germline CDR1 is KGHDR and CDR2 is SFDVKD. Trimming cost V 10 bases and J 6 bases, with 3 bases left between them. CDR3: CATINSPLHF. DNA for the CDR3: TGTGCCACGATTAATTCACCCCTCCACTTT.

The chain joins TRBV7-4 to TRBJ1-1; no firm D call. The CDR3 length is 13 residues. V was cut by 2 bases and J by 1 base, with 5 bases left in between. Per germline, CDR1 SGHVT and CDR2 SQSDAQ. CDR3 nucleotides: TGTGCCAGCAGCTTATGGCAGAACACTGAAGCTTTCTTT. It translates to CASSLWQNTEAFF.